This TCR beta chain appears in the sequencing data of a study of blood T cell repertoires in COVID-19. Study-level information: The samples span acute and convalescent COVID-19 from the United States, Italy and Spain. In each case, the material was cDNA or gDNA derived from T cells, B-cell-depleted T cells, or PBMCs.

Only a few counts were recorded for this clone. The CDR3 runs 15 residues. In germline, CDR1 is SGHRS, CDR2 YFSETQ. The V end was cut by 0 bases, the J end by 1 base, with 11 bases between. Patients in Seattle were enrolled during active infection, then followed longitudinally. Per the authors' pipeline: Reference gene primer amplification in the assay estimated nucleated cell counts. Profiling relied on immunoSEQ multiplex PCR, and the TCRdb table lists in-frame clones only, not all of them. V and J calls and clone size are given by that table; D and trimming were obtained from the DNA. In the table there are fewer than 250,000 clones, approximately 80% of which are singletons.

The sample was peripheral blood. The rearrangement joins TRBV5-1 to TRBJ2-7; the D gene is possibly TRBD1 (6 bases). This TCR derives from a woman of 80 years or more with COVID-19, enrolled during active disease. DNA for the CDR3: TGCGCCAGCAGCTTGGGACAGGCGAAATCCTACGAGCAGTACTTC. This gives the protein CASSLGQAKSYEQYF.